The 20 T cell receptor beta chains given below trace back to one sample, sequenced in a study of PD-1 blockade in classical Hodgkin lymphoma (dated by TCRdb to the early 2020s). The library was built by means of the immunoSEQ multiplex PCR assay. The table comes from immuneACCESS by way of TCRdb, which keeps in-frame sequences with V and J called. Part of the clones is missing from these tables; in studies checked, under half for an unresolved V gene and the rest for unknown reasons. The table for this sample lists approximately 61,000 clones; 87% of them were counted only once. The ten largest clones add up to over 7.5% of the sample. The time point label for this specimen denotes: cycle 4 day 1 (C4D1), after less than 7 weeks of nivolumab. Every trial patient had relapsed following autologous stem cell transplantation, and prior brentuximab vedotin exposure was what differed among cohorts A, B and C.

Specimen: peripheral blood mononuclear cells (PBMCs), collected before the fourth cycle of nivolumab. Source of these receptors: a human donor with classical Hodgkin lymphoma.

This clone was counted only a few times. This sequence joins TRBV10-3 and TRBJ2-5; 9 bases are shared with TRBD2. Germline V lookup: CDR1 ENHRY, CDR2 SYGVKD. Losses at the gene ends were 11 bases for V and 1 base for J; bases not matched to a gene: 8. The CDR3 sequence is 14 residues long. This chain's CDR3 is CASAGSGSQETQYF. Here the CDR3 DNA reads TGTGCCTCGGCGGGTAGCGGGAGCCAAGAGACCCAGTACTTC.

V and J are TRBV7-9 and TRBJ1-1, with 9 bases identical to TRBD1. CDR1 and CDR2 from the germline V gene are SEHNR and FQNEAQ (reference sequence). V shed 5 bases, J shed 5 bases, and the junction held 3 bases outside the gene matches. The CDR3 totals 13 residues. CDR3 amino acids: CASSHGQGTEAFF. For the CDR3, the DNA is TGTGCCAGCAGCCACGGACAGGGGACTGAAGCTTTCTTT.

The chain links TRBV9 to TRBJ2-3; 9 bases are a match to TRBD2. The germline V gene encodes CDR1 SGDLS and CDR2 YYNGEE. CDR3 length equals 18 residues. V shed 4 bases, J shed 2 bases, and the junction held 14 bases outside the gene matches. As DNA, the CDR3 is TGTGCCAGCAGCAATCCCCTAGCGGGGCAAGAAAACACAGATACGCAGTATTTT. Translating gives CASSNPLAGQENTDTQYF.

The CDR3 sequence: CASSLVQTNYGYTF. The CDR3 DNA follows: TGTGCCAGCAGCTTGGTACAAACTAACTATGGCTACACCTTC. The rearrangement joins TRBV5-4 to TRBJ1-2; D is uncertain. V lost 0 bases and J 0 bases, leaving 6 bases between the germline ends. The CDR3 is 14 residues long. Germline assignment: CDR1 SGHNT and CDR2 YYREEE (reference sequence). The full variable domain, rest sourced from reference TRBV5-4 and TRBJ1-2, is ETGVTQSPTHLIKTRGQQVTLRCSSQSGHNTVSWYQQALGQGPQFIFQYYREEENGRGNFPPRFSGLQFPNYSSELNVNALELDDSALYLCASSLVQTNYGYTFGSGTRLTVV.

The chain has TRBV13 and TRBJ2-5; 7 bases agree with TRBD2. With V trimmed by 5 bases and J by 4 bases, 13 bases remained unmatched. The CDR3 has 16 amino acids. Germline V gene lookup returns CDR1 PRHDT and CDR2 FYEKMQ (reference sequence). The CDR3: CASSPSPDPGGETQYF. The CDR3 DNA follows: TGTGCCAGCAGCCCCTCTCCGGACCCGGGAGGAGAGACCCAGTACTTC.

This chain joins TRBV5-1 and TRBJ1-5; D gene unclear. The V and J ends lost 5 bases and 4 bases respectively, with 10 bases between them. Germline values: CDR1 SGHRS, CDR2 YFSETQ. The CDR3 sequence is 13 residues long. The CDR3 region is CASSQSGNQPQHF. DNA of the CDR3: TGCGCCAGCAGTCAATCCGGGAATCAGCCCCAGCATTTT.

This chain uses TRBV25-1 with TRBJ1-1; a weak D match, TRBD1 (5 bases). The CDR3 contains 13 residues. Trimming shortened V by 6 bases and J by 1 base, and 9 bases separated the two germline ends. Germline CDR1 and CDR2: MGHDK and SYGVNS. The CDR3 spells CASRGLSNTEAFF. CDR3 DNA: TGTGCCAGCAGGGGACTGTCGAACACTGAAGCTTTCTTT.

The chain couples TRBV30 to TRBJ2-1; TRBD1 matches 10 bases. The germline gives CDR1 GTSNPN, CDR2 SVGIG (reference sequence). This CDR3 is 13 amino acids long. Unmatched junction bases numbered 9, after V lost 8 bases and J lost 8 bases. The DNA for the CDR3 is TGTGCCGGCCGGGACAGGGGCAGATATGAGCAGTTCTTC. This gives the protein CAGRDRGRYEQFF.

The chain carries TRBV7-6 and TRBJ2-7; D gene unclear. The CDR3 sequence is 12 residues long. Trimming removed 4 bases from V and 3 bases from J, with 7 bases in between. Germline assignment: CDR1 SGHVS and CDR2 FNYEAQ. CDR3 in DNA: TGTGCCAGCAGCTCCCTTGGCTACGAGCAGTACTTC. This sequence encodes CASSSLGYEQYF.

In this sample, this clone turned up a few times. This chain connects TRBV28 to TRBJ2-7; no reliable D call. The CDR3 runs to 13 residues. The V gene lost 7 bases and the J gene lost 6 bases, with 16 bases spanning the gap. Germline V gene data show CDR1 as MDHEN and CDR2 as SYDVKM. The CDR3 nucleotides read TGTGCCAGCATATCTATTCTCCACGGCGAGCAGTACTTC. Translated, it gives CASISILHGEQYF.

The chain has TRBV7-8 and TRBJ1-1; 7 positions agree with TRBD1. The CDR3 is made up of 14 amino acids. The germline gives CDR1 SGHVS, CDR2 FQNEAQ. The V and J ends lost 4 bases and 4 bases, in that order; junction bases with no gene match: 6. The CDR3: CASSSVTGATEAFF. The CDR3 DNA reads as TGTGCCAGCAGCTCAGTTACAGGGGCCACTGAAGCTTTCTTT.

This sequence joins TRBV6-6 and TRBJ1-1, with D unclear. Germline CDR1 reads MNHNY; CDR2 reads SVGAGI (reference sequence). Trimming stripped 5 bases from V and 5 bases from J, with 12 bases between. There are 13 residues in the CDR3. The CDR3 reads CASSTTKGTEAFF. The CDR3 nucleotides read TGTGCCAGCAGTACCACGAAAGGAACTGAAGCTTTCTTT.

This chain links TRBV5-1 with TRBJ1-4; D unresolved. The CDR3 consists of 15 residues. Germline CDR1 and CDR2: SGHRS and YFSETQ. Trimming pared 0 bases from V and 5 bases from J, leaving 11 bases between. The CDR3 DNA reads TGCGCCAGCAGCTTGGGAGGCGGGGAAAATGAAAAACTGTTTTTT. It codes for CASSLGGGENEKLFF. Complete variable domain (other parts from reference TRBV5-1 and TRBJ1-4): KAGVTQTPRYLIKTRGQQVTLSCSPISGHRSVSWYQQTPGQGLQFLFEYFSETQRNKGNFPGRFSGRQFSNSRSEMNVSTLELGDSALYLCASSLGGGENEKLFFGSGTQLSVL.

This chain links TRBV28 with TRBJ1-1; tentatively, D is TRBD1 (5 bases). The germline V gene encodes CDR1 MDHEN and CDR2 SYDVKM. Trimming cost V 5 bases and J 5 bases, with 12 bases left between them. This CDR3 spans 13 amino acids. The CDR3 loop reads CASSLPGGTEAFF. In DNA, the CDR3 is TGTGCCAGCAGTCTCCCGGGGGGGACTGAAGCTTTCTTT.

The chain has TRBV28 and TRBJ2-3; 11 bases map to TRBD2. The CDR3 has 17 residues. With 6 bases clipped from V and 1 base from J, the junction kept 9 bases outside the gene matches. Germline lookup yields CDR1 MDHEN and CDR2 SYDVKM. This CDR3 reads CASSASGLAVGTDTQYF. Here the CDR3 DNA reads TGTGCCAGCAGCGCCTCGGGACTAGCGGTCGGCACAGATACGCAGTATTTT. The full variable domain, completed using reference TRBV28 and TRBJ2-3, is DVKVTQSSRYLVKRTGEKVFLECVQDMDHENMFWYRQDPGLGLRLIYFSYDVKMKEKGDIPEGYSVSREKKERFSLILESASTNQTSMYLCASSASGLAVGTDTQYFGPGTRLTVL.

This chain joins TRBV7-2 and TRBJ2-2, with D tentatively TRBD2 (5 bases). V gave up 1 base and J gave up 4 bases, with 10 bases separating them. Looked up from germline, CDR1 is SGHTA and CDR2 is FQGNSA. The CDR3 totals 15 residues. The CDR3 DNA follows: TGTGCCAGCAGCTTAGATGTAGCGCCCACCGGGGAGCTGTTTTTT. It codes for CASSLDVAPTGELFF.

The chain carries TRBV5-1 and TRBJ1-4; D is unresolved. The CDR3 is 16 amino acids. The germline V gene has CDR1 SGHRS and CDR2 YFSETQ. Deletions cut 4 bases from V and 0 bases from J, with 13 bases between. This chain's CDR3 is CASSPDGPATNEKLFF. The CDR3 DNA follows: TGCGCCAGCAGCCCCGATGGGCCGGCAACTAATGAAAAACTGTTTTTT.

The V call is TRBV23-1, the J call TRBJ1-3, with D unresolved. TRBV23-1 is an open reading frame, and its role is uncertain. V was shortened by 1 base and J by 2 bases, with 12 bases between the two germline ends. The CDR3 has 16 residues. In nucleotides, the CDR3 is TGCGCCAGCAGTCAATGGGCAGGACGTACTGGAAACACCATATATTTT. This gives the protein CASSQWAGRTGNTIYF.

V is TRBV5-1 and J is TRBJ2-5; 7 bases line up with TRBD1. The ends lost 0 bases at V and 2 bases at J; junction bases unmatched: 10. CDR1 and CDR2 from the germline V gene are SGHRS and YFSETQ. The CDR3 is made up of 17 amino acids. The CDR3 bases are TGCGCCAGCAGCTTGGGGGGGCTCCCGGGACAGCAAGAGACCCAGTACTTC. Its translation: CASSLGGLPGQQETQYF.

The chain joins TRBV30 to TRBJ1-2; no clear D. Germline assignment: CDR1 GTSNPN and CDR2 SVGIG (reference sequence). The V end was cut by 8 bases, the J end by 8 bases, with 15 bases between. This CDR3 contains 11 residues. In DNA, the CDR3 is TGTGCCGGAATAGCCGTGGGAGGCTACACCTTC. This sequence encodes CAGIAVGGYTF.